What follows describes a single T cell receptor (beta chain). This table comes from immunoSEQ multiplex PCR, and its TCRdb copy is limited to in-frame clones, with some not included. Among around 60,000 clones listed, roughly 96% were seen once. The entry originates in a study of T cell changes during pregnancy in multiple sclerosis. This TCR derives from a female donor with multiple sclerosis, enrolled in a pregnancy study. The sample consisted of CD8+ T cells from peripheral blood mononuclear cells, taken after pregnancy.

In nucleotides, the CDR3 is TGTGCCACCAGCAGTGTAGCGGGAGGGCCCTCTAACAATGAGCAGTTCTTC. It codes for CATSSVAGGPSNNEQFF. The gene calls are TRBV15 and TRBJ2-1, with 11 bases aligning to TRBD2. Losses at the gene ends were 3 bases for V and 5 bases for J; bases not matched to a gene: 9. CDR1 is LNHNV and CDR2 is YYDKDF in the germline V gene (reference sequence). This CDR3 has 17 residues.